This passage covers 25 T cell receptor beta chains from one sample sequenced in a study of CD8+CD57+ T cells in acquired aplastic anemia. By flow cytometry, patients selected for sequencing had shown an expansion of CD8+CD57+ cells. TCR beta VDJ and CDR3 profiles were obtained from a genomic DNA template. MiXCR, run by TCRdb on the reads, gives a single entry per CDR3 protein. The table has 150,000 or so distinct CDR3 sequences, more than 40% seen once. Sequencing was performed on sorted CD4+, CD8+, or CD8+CD57+ T cells (not recorded which) from PBMCs. The receptors originated from a human donor with aplastic anemia.

V gene TRBV5-1 combines with J gene TRBJ1-6; D is perhaps TRBD1 (6 bases). V gave up 2 bases and J gave up 10 bases, with 13 bases separating them. The CDR3 runs 14 residues. Germline-derived CDR1 and CDR2 are SGHRS and YFSETQ. The CDR3 DNA sequence: TGCGCCAGCAGCTTCTCAGGGGACGACTCACCCCTCCACTTT. Translated: CASSFSGDDSPLHF.

The chain joins TRBV24-1 to TRBJ2-7; a possible D gene is TRBD2 (5 bases). The germline V and J ends were trimmed by 4 bases and 2 bases, with 11 bases remaining between them. Germline V gives CDR1 KGHDR, CDR2 SFDVKD. The CDR3 loop spans 14 amino acids. CDR3 residues: CATSEGDTPYEQYF. CDR3 DNA: TGTGCCACCAGTGAGGGAGACACCCCCTACGAGCAGTACTTC.

The chain couples TRBV2 to TRBJ1-4; D is ambiguous. The CDR3 covers 13 residues. Germline V gene sequence: CDR1 SNHLY, CDR2 FYNNEI. V gave up 6 bases and J gave up 3 bases, with 8 bases separating them. CDR3 sequence: CASRTWANEKLFF. CDR3 DNA sequence: TGTGCCAGCAGAACGTGGGCTAATGAAAAACTGTTTTTT.

V gene TRBV10-2 combines with J gene TRBJ2-2; D gene uncertain. This CDR3 comprises 14 residues. Trimming stripped 2 bases from V and 6 bases from J, with 10 bases between. Germline lookup yields CDR1 WSHSY and CDR2 SAAADI. CDR3 nucleotide sequence: TGCGCCAGCAGTGAGACAAGAGGATCCGGGGAGCTGTTTTTT. Translation gives CASSETRGSGELFF.

The V gene is TRBV19, the J gene TRBJ2-1; 7 positions match TRBD2. Losses at the gene ends were 7 bases for V and 6 bases for J; bases not matched to a gene: 9. Germline CDR1 and CDR2: LNHDA and SQIVND (reference sequence). The CDR3 is made up of 14 amino acids. The CDR3 protein is CASTEMGGGNEQFF. The CDR3 coding sequence is TGTGCCAGTACCGAGATGGGGGGGGGCAATGAGCAGTTCTTC.

V is TRBV24-1 and J is TRBJ1-5; TRBD1 is a possible D gene (5 bases). Germline values: CDR1 KGHDR, CDR2 SFDVKD. This CDR3 is built from 16 residues. V lost 0 bases and J lost 4, with 12 bases in between. As DNA, the CDR3 is TGTGCCACCAGTGATTTGGGTCCTCAGGGAAATCAGCCCCAGCATTTT. It encodes CATSDLGPQGNQPQHF.

The chain recombines TRBV24-1 with TRBJ2-5; D possibly corresponds to TRBD1 (6 bases). V lost 4 bases to trimming and J lost 5 bases, with 16 bases between them. The CDR3 totals 15 residues. CDR1 KGHDR and CDR2 SFDVKD come from the germline V gene. The CDR3 loop reads CATSDARGSGETQYF. For the CDR3, the DNA is TGTGCCACCAGTGACGCCAGGGGATCGGGGGAGACCCAGTACTTC.

This clonotype was detected only a few times. The rearrangement uses TRBV6-1 and TRBJ2-1, with 11 nucleotides matching TRBD2. V was clipped by 7 bases and J by 2 bases; unmatched bases: 1. The germline CDR1 and CDR2 sequences are MNHNS and SASEGT. The CDR3 is made up of 14 amino acids. Here the CDR3 reads CASKLAGAYNEQFF. CDR3 DNA: TGTGCCAGCAAACTAGCGGGAGCCTACAATGAGCAGTTCTTC.

The rearrangement joins TRBV20-1 to TRBJ2-1, with TRBD2 as a possible D gene (7 bases). Between the trimmed V and J ends, which lost 3 bases and 2 bases, there was a span of 17 bases. Looked up from germline, CDR1 is DFQATT and CDR2 is SNEGSKA (reference sequence). The CDR3 loop spans 16 amino acids. Here the CDR3 reads CSARTRGGGPYNEQFF. Here the CDR3 DNA reads TGCAGTGCTAGGACGAGGGGGGGAGGGCCCTACAATGAGCAGTTCTTC.

There are many counts of this clonotype. The V call is TRBV19, the J call TRBJ2-2; D is unresolved. Germline loops: CDR1 LNHDA, CDR2 SQIVND (reference sequence). Trimming shortened V by 3 bases and J by 4 bases, and 3 bases separated the two germline ends. The CDR3 is made up of 12 amino acids. The DNA for the CDR3 is TGTGCCAGTAGTATTCCCACCGGGGAGCTGTTTTTT. Protein product: CASSIPTGELFF.

With respect to this clonotype: The conserved final phenylalanine or tryptophan is absent from the CDR3, which likely points to a read error. The chain couples TRBV2 to TRBJ1-5; 7 nucleotides agree with TRBD1. The V and J ends lost 3 bases and 6 bases, in that order; junction bases with no gene match: 5. Germline-derived CDR1 and CDR2 are SNHLY and FYNNEI. The CDR3 has 14 amino acids. The CDR3 DNA is TGTGCCAGCAGTGATGACAGGGTATTTCAGCCCCAGCATCTT. Translating it yields CASSDDRVFQPQHL.

The rearrangement joins TRBV5-5 to TRBJ1-1; 7 positions agree with TRBD1. Trimming at V came to 1 base and at J to 6 bases, leaving 6 bases not matched to a gene. Germline lookup yields CDR1 SGHKS and CDR2 YYEKEE (reference sequence). The length of the CDR3 is 14 residues. The CDR3 here is CASSLSRGIAEAFF. As DNA, the CDR3 is TGTGCCAGCAGCTTGTCCAGGGGGATCGCTGAAGCTTTCTTT.

This sequence joins TRBV7-9 and TRBJ2-3; 7 nucleotides agree with TRBD1. Losses at the gene ends were 10 bases for V and 2 bases for J; bases not matched to a gene: 9. The CDR3 covers 14 residues. In germline, CDR1 is SEHNR, CDR2 FQNEAQ (reference sequence). This CDR3 reads CANDRAPLTDTQYF. In DNA, the CDR3 is TGTGCCAACGACAGGGCCCCTCTCACAGATACGCAGTATTTT. Looking up the rest from reference TRBV7-9 and TRBJ2-3 gives the full variable domain: DTGVSQNPRHKITKRGQNVTFRCDPISEHNRLYWYRQTLGQGPEFLTYFQNEAQLEKSRLLSDRFSAERPKGSFSTLEIQRTEQGDSAMYLCANDRAPLTDTQYFGPGTRLTVL.

This clonotype occurred many times. J is TRBJ1-2 and V is TRBV24-1; D not resolved. With 4 bases removed from V and 3 bases from J, the gap between germline ends came to 14 bases. From germline, CDR1 is KGHDR and CDR2 SFDVKD. This CDR3 contains 15 residues. The CDR3 DNA reads TGTGCCACCAGTGACGCTCACACCGCCTACTATGGCTACACCTTC. Protein product: CATSDAHTAYYGYTF.

About this clonotype itself: A much larger clone lies a single base off, so this may be a read error. The chain recombines TRBV9 with TRBJ1-3; 7 bases match TRBD1. The V gene's germline CDR1 is SGDLS and CDR2 YYNGEE. The CDR3 has 16 residues. In DNA, the CDR3 is TGTGCCAGCAGCGTAGGGGACAGAACCTCTGGAAACACCACATATTTT. Protein sequence: CASSVGDRTSGNTTYF.

CDR3 protein: CASSDTGGTNTEAFF. The CDR3, as DNA: TGTGCCAGCAGCGACACAGGGGGAACGAACACTGAAGCTTTCTTT. The V gene is TRBV7-9, the J gene TRBJ1-1, with 8 bases aligning to TRBD1. The trim removed 5 bases at V and 1 base at J, leaving 6 bases unmatched. CDR1 and CDR2 (germline): SEHNR, FQNEAQ (reference sequence). This CDR3 spans 15 amino acids.

About this clonotype itself: A much more abundant neighbour one base away suggests this may be a read error. The chain has TRBV5-5 and TRBJ1-1; D may be TRBD1 (5 bases). Per germline, CDR1 SGHKS and CDR2 YYEKEE (reference sequence). Trimming stripped 0 bases from V and 9 bases from J, with 15 bases between. The CDR3 has 14 amino acids. The CDR3 DNA reads as TGTGCCAGCAGCTTGGAGGGAGCAGGGCCTAAAGCTTTCTTT. Protein: CASSLEGAGPKAFF.

The chain has TRBV24-1 and TRBJ1-5, with 7 positions matching TRBD1. The CDR3 has 14 residues. J gave up 6 bases and V 4 bases, and 5 bases lay outside the gene matches. CDR1 KGHDR and CDR2 SFDVKD come from the germline V gene. The CDR3 DNA is TGTGCCACCAGTGAACCACAGGGGATTCAGCCCCAGCATTTT. Encoded protein: CATSEPQGIQPQHF.

The V and J genes are TRBV7-9 and TRBJ2-7; D is unresolved. Trimming took off 3 bases at V and 5 bases at J, with 8 bases between the two ends. The CDR3 extends over 12 amino acids. From germline, CDR1 is SEHNR and CDR2 FQNEAQ (reference sequence). CDR3 in DNA: TGTGCCAGCAGCTTTTCCTTCCACGAGCAGTACTTC. It codes for CASSFSFHEQYF.

The chain carries TRBV10-3 and TRBJ1-4, with D maybe TRBD1 (5 bases). V lost 10 bases, J lost 7 bases, and 16 bases lay in between. Germline-derived CDR1 and CDR2 are ENHRY and SYGVKD. The CDR3 contains 13 residues. The CDR3 here is CATEQAVGEKLFF. The CDR3 nucleotides read TGTGCCACGGAACAGGCGGTGGGTGAAAAACTGTTTTTT.

This chain joins TRBV20-1 and TRBJ2-5; 7 bases are a match to TRBD2. This CDR3 is 12 amino acids long. The germline gives CDR1 DFQATT, CDR2 SNEGSKA (reference sequence). After removal of 1 base from V and 5 bases from J, the junction contained 1 base not matched to a gene. CDR3 amino acids: CSARVSGETQYF. CDR3 in DNA: TGCAGTGCTAGAGTTAGCGGGGAGACCCAGTACTTC.

Turning to this clonotype: The conserved phenylalanine or tryptophan is not found at the CDR3 terminus, so this likely reflects a read error. V usage is TRBV4-1 and J usage is TRBJ2-7; 7 bases line up with TRBD2. Germline V lookup: CDR1 MGHRA, CDR2 YSYEKL. The junction had 3 bases not matched to a gene; V was cut back by 0 bases and J by 4 bases. The CDR3 runs to 14 residues. The CDR3 region is CASSQEGLPYEQYL. The CDR3 region has the DNA TGCGCCAGCAGCCAAGAGGGACTACCTTACGAGCAGTACCTC.

This clonotype was counted many times. The V call is TRBV11-2, the J call TRBJ2-7, with D maybe TRBD1 (6 bases). This CDR3 has 15 amino acids. Trimming cost V 5 bases and J 0 bases, with 14 bases left between them. Germline values: CDR1 SGHAT, CDR2 FQNNGV. This CDR3 is CASSPGDLSSYEQYF. CDR3 nucleotide sequence: TGTGCCAGCAGCCCAGGGGACCTAAGCTCCTACGAGCAGTACTTC.

The table lists this clonotype with many counts. The chain links TRBV19 to TRBJ1-2; no reliable D call. Germline values: CDR1 LNHDA, CDR2 SQIVND (reference sequence). V was trimmed by 8 bases and J by 0 bases, leaving 16 bases between them. The CDR3 loop spans 15 amino acids. For the CDR3, the DNA is TGTGCCAGTGAGAGCGTGGAGACTACTAACTATGGCTACACCTTC. It encodes CASESVETTNYGYTF.

About this clonotype: With a much larger clone just one base away, this may be a read error. The CDR3 carries no conserved terminal phenylalanine or tryptophan, so it likely arises from a read error. The chain uses TRBV2 and TRBJ1-1; no clear D. CDR1 SNHLY and CDR2 FYNNEI come from the germline V gene. Trimming removed 2 bases at V and 1 base at J, with 14 bases between. The CDR3 spans 16 residues. The CDR3 DNA is TGTGCCAGCAGTGAACCGAAAGTTTCAGGGAACACTGAAGCTTTCTCT. Its protein is CASSEPKVSGNTEAFS.